Listed below are T cell receptor beta chains from one sample, sequenced in a study of regulatory T cells in long-lasting Graves disease. MiXCR was run by TCRdb on the multiplex PCR reads, yielding one entry per CDR3 protein. The data show around 510,000 distinct CDR3 sequences, with less than 25% seen just once and 6.5% to 8% held by the top ten. The specimen comprised peripheral blood mononuclear cells (PBMCs), sampled when the disease was refractory, from a patient treated with antithyroid drugs. Receptors were obtained from a female donor with Graves disease. CDR3s include the opening cysteine and the closing phenylalanine or tryptophan. Fields, in order: J gene, V gene, clone size, D gene, CDR3 protein, CDR3 DNA. D genes are given only for firm matches. Size tells how often a clone was seen (once, few, many) or the class of an expanded clone, and some rows leave it out.

TRBJ2-5,TRBV28,many,TRBD2,CASSLGGRVETQYF,TGTGCCAGCAGTTTGGGCGGGAGGGTTGAGACCCAGTACTTC
TRBJ2-7,TRBV3-1,NA,NA,CASSRISTEAYYEQYF,TGTGCCAGCAGCCGAATATCGACAGAGGCTTACTACGAGCAGTACTTC
TRBJ2-5,TRBV20-1,NA,NA,CSAPGTQVETQYF,TGCAGTGCTCCCGGGACCCAAGTGGAGACCCAGTACTTC
TRBJ1-5,TRBV6-1,many,NA,CASSEAGVGNQPQHF,TGTGCCAGCAGTGAAGCGGGGGTCGGCAATCAGCCCCAGCATTTT
TRBJ1-2,TRBV12-3/TRBV12-4,NA,NA,CASSFGRRDYGYTF,TGTGCCAGCAGTTTTGGGAGGCGAGACTATGGCTACACCTTC
TRBJ1-5,TRBV25-1,few,NA,CASSPDLGRTPGQPQHF,TGTGCCAGCAGTCCGGACCTCGGACGGACCCCAGGTCAGCCCCAGCATTTT
TRBJ2-7,TRBV7-2,many,TRBD2,CASSAAGGLSYEQYF,TGTGCCAGCAGCGCGGCGGGGGGGCTATCCTACGAGCAGTACTTC
TRBJ2-7,TRBV12-3/TRBV12-4,NA,TRBD2,CASSSSGNPYEQYF,TGTGCCAGCAGTAGTAGCGGGAACCCCTACGAGCAGTACTTC
TRBJ2-7,TRBV27,many,TRBD2,CASSARVRGDEQYF,TGTGCCAGCAGTGCTAGGGTTCGGGGGGACGAGCAGTACTTC
TRBJ1-1,TRBV20-1,few,NA,CSARSLGGVITEAFF,TGCAGTGCTAGATCCCTTGGGGGTGTTATCACTGAAGCTTTCTTT
TRBJ1-1,TRBV30,many,NA,CAWTLDGNTEAFF,TGTGCCTGGACTCTGGACGGTAACACTGAAGCTTTCTTT
TRBJ2-5,TRBV5-1,NA,TRBD2,CASSPRTSGIGETQYF,TGCGCCAGCAGCCCCCGGACTAGCGGGATCGGGGAGACCCAGTACTTC
TRBJ2-7,TRBV5-1,few,TRBD2,CASSPGTSVTYEQYF,TGCGCCAGCAGCCCCGGGACTAGCGTTACCTACGAGCAGTACTTC
TRBJ2-6,TRBV5-1,NA,NA,CASSLNQGLSGANVLTF,TGCGCCAGCAGCCTCAACCAGGGACTCTCTGGGGCCAACGTCCTGACTTTC
TRBJ2-5,TRBV20-1,few,TRBD1,CSARALDRGRETQYF,TGCAGTGCTAGAGCTCTGGACAGGGGGCGGGAGACCCAGTACTTC
TRBJ2-5,TRBV7-9,NA,TRBD1,CASSFATGVQETQYF,TGTGCCAGCAGCTTTGCAACAGGGGTCCAAGAGACCCAGTACTTC
TRBJ2-7,TRBV29-1,many,TRBD1,CSVEGDRGHEQYF,TGCAGCGTTGAAGGGGACAGGGGTCACGAGCAGTACTTC
TRBJ1-2,TRBV29-1,few,NA,CSVEDGDTYGYTF,TGCAGCGTTGAAGATGGGGACACCTATGGCTACACCTTC
TRBJ1-3,TRBV4-1,NA,NA,CASSPRTDSGNTIYF,TGCGCCAGCAGCCCGCGGACAGACTCTGGAAACACCATATATTTT
TRBJ1-2,TRBV11-2,many,NA,CASSLLNSLDNVQGYTF,TGTGCCAGCAGCTTGTTGAATTCCCTGGACAATGTACAAGGCTACACCTTC
TRBJ2-1,TRBV5-1,NA,TRBD1,CASSTQPGQVYNEQFF,TGCGCCAGCAGCACCCAACCGGGACAGGTGTACAATGAGCAGTTCTTC
TRBJ2-7,TRBV7-9,few,TRBD1,CASSLEGTGINEQYF,TGTGCCAGCAGCTTGGAAGGGACAGGGATCAACGAGCAGTACTTC
TRBJ2-5,TRBV4-3,NA,NA,CASSTDGETQYF,TGCGCCAGCAGCACGGATGGGGAGACCCAGTACTTC
TRBJ2-2,TRBV29-1,NA,TRBD2,CSVEDLRGVGGELFF,TGCAGCGTTGAAGATCTACGGGGGGTAGGCGGGGAGCTGTTTTTT
TRBJ2-4,TRBV6-2/TRBV6-3,few,TRBD2,CASRPGLASIQYF,TGTGCCAGCAGGCCGGGACTAGCGAGCATTCAGTACTTC
TRBJ2-2,TRBV29-1,few,NA,CSVRTANTGELFF,TGCAGCGTGAGGACAGCGAACACCGGGGAGCTGTTTTTT
TRBJ1-2,TRBV28,many,TRBD1,CASRGGRGFYGYTF,TGTGCCAGCAGGGGGGGCAGGGGGTTCTATGGCTACACCTTC
TRBJ2-7,TRBV29-1,few,NA,CSFVGQRLGGEQYF,TGCAGCTTCGTCGGGCAACGCCTAGGGGGGGAGCAGTACTTC
TRBJ2-7,TRBV13,NA,NA,CASSETGLYEQYF,TGTGCCAGCAGCGAAACGGGCCTCTACGAGCAGTACTTC
TRBJ2-4,TRBV3-1,few,NA,CASSQRGPQVAKNIQYF,TGTGCCAGCAGCCAAAGGGGACCCCAGGTAGCCAAAAACATTCAGTACTTC
TRBJ2-7,TRBV5-1,many,TRBD1,CASSETGVYEQYF,TGCGCCAGCAGCGAGACAGGGGTCTACGAGCAGTACTTC
TRBJ1-2,TRBV6-1,few,TRBD1,CASSEQGAFFGYTF,TGTGCCAGCAGTGAACAGGGGGCTTTTTTTGGCTACACCTTC
TRBJ1-1,TRBV12-3/TRBV12-4,many,NA,CASSVLETTEAFF,TGTGCCAGCAGTGTACTGGAGACCACTGAAGCTTTCTTT
TRBJ2-7,TRBV5-1,few,TRBD2,CASSSHLAGVTKQYF,TGCGCCAGCAGCTCCCATCTAGCGGGAGTTACGAAACAGTACTTC
TRBJ2-7,TRBV11-2,NA,NA,CASSLGSTLSYEQYF,TGTGCCAGCAGCTTGGGCAGCACCCTCTCCTACGAGCAGTACTTC
TRBJ2-5,TRBV30,many,NA,CASSTTGVPQETQYF,TGTGCCTCATCAACGACGGGAGTTCCCCAAGAGACCCAGTACTTC
TRBJ1-1,TRBV29-1,NA,NA,CSVVHGQWSEAFF,TGCAGCGTTGTACACGGACAGTGGTCTGAAGCTTTCTTT
TRBJ1-1,TRBV6-1,NA,TRBD1,CASTRQGRSTEAFF,TGTGCCAGCACCCGACAGGGGAGATCCACTGAAGCTTTCTTT
TRBJ1-1,TRBV7-9,once,NA,CASSDHPSGEAFF,TGTGCCAGCAGCGATCACCCCTCCGGGGAAGCTTTCTTT
TRBJ2-7,TRBV28,many,NA,CASSPDFLEQYF,TGTGCCAGCAGCCCCGACTTTTTGGAGCAGTACTTC
TRBJ2-4,TRBV6-1,NA,NA,CASSEVRTLPAKNIQYF,TGTGCCAGCAGTGAAGTACGGACTCTGCCAGCCAAAAACATTCAGTACTTC
TRBJ2-1,TRBV9,NA,NA,CASSAHTGDYNEQFF,TGTGCCAGCAGCGCGCACACGGGGGACTACAATGAGCAGTTCTTC
TRBJ2-7,TRBV30,NA,TRBD2,CAWGSGASYEQYF,TGTGCCTGGGGTAGCGGGGCTTCCTACGAGCAGTACTTC
TRBJ1-6,TRBV2,many,TRBD1,CASSDRGGWSPLHF,TGTGCCAGCAGCGACAGGGGAGGATGGTCACCCCTCCACTTT
TRBJ1-1,TRBV5-1,many,NA,CASSSQGNTEAFF,TGTGCCAGCAGCTCCCAGGGGAACACTGAAGCTTTCTTT
TRBJ2-3,TRBV29-1,once,TRBD1,CSVEKGATDTQYF,TGCAGCGTTGAAAAGGGGGCCACAGATACGCAGTATTTT